Listed below are T cell receptor beta chains from one sample, sequenced in a study of regulatory T cells in long-lasting Graves disease. TCRdb used MiXCR to reprocess the multiplex PCR reads, holding one entry per CDR3 protein. The sample consists of around 460,000 distinct CDR3 sequences, approximately 22% of them appearing once. The specimen was peripheral blood mononuclear cells (PBMCs), collected when the disease was refractory, from a patient treated with antithyroid drugs. Source of these receptors: a female donor with Graves disease. The CDR3 runs from the conserved cysteine through the conserved F or W. Each record gives: D gene, V gene, J gene, clone size, CDR3 DNA, CDR3 protein. D genes are given only for firm matches. Clone size is not always given. Where it is, it says once, few, many or a class for expanded clones.

TRBD2	TRBV6-2/TRBV6-3	TRBJ2-2	many	TGTGCCAGCAGTTACTCTGGACTAGCGGGCCTAACACGGCCCGGGGAGCTGTTTTTT	CASSYSGLAGLTRPGELFF
TRBD1	TRBV6-2/TRBV6-3	TRBJ1-6	few	TGTGCCAGCAGACCGACAGGGCGGAAAGAATCACCCCTCCACTTT	CASRPTGRKESPLHF
.	TRBV30	TRBJ1-1	.	TGTGCCTGGAGTGCCCTGGGGGAGAACACTGAAGCTTTCTTT	CAWSALGENTEAFF
.	TRBV7-2	TRBJ1-2	few	TGTGCCAGCAGCTTAGTTCAGGAGTATGGCTACACCTTC	CASSLVQEYGYTF
.	TRBV9	TRBJ1-3	few	TGTGCCAGCAGCGTAGTGTCCTCTGGAAACACCATATATTTT	CASSVVSSGNTIYF
TRBD1	TRBV20-1	TRBJ2-3	.	TGCAGTGCCAGAACCTGGGACAGCTCTAGCACAGATACGCAGTATTTT	CSARTWDSSSTDTQYF
TRBD1	TRBV2	TRBJ2-5	many	TGTGCCAGCAGTGAAGAGGGACAGGGGATAGGGGAGACCCAATACTTC	CASSEEGQGIGETQYF
.	TRBV28	TRBJ2-1	few	TGTGCCAGCAGTTTACGGCTTAGCAGAAGAGATGAGCAGTTCTTC	CASSLRLSRRDEQFF
.	TRBV6-6	TRBJ2-7	once	TGTGCCAGCAGTTACTCGACAGATTATGAGCAGTACTTC	CASSYSTDYEQYF
.	TRBV20-1	TRBJ1-2	few	TGCAGTGCGATGACGGACGGTAATGGCTACACCTTC	CSAMTDGNGYTF
.	TRBV4-3	TRBJ2-7	.	TGCGCCAGCAGCCAAGTAAGTGGGAGATCCGAGCAGTACTTC	CASSQVSGRSEQYF
TRBD2	TRBV19	TRBJ2-6	few	TGTGCCAGTAGTCCAAGACTAGCGGGGGCTGGGGCCAACGTCCTGACTTTC	CASSPRLAGAGANVLTF
.	TRBV20-1	TRBJ2-5	few	TGCAGTGCTACCCTCCCGGGTGGTAGTCAGGATCAAGAGACCCAGTACTTC	CSATLPGGSQDQETQYF
TRBD1	TRBV7-2	TRBJ2-1	.	TGTGCCAGCAGCCCGACAGGGGTCATCAATGAGCAGTTCTTC	CASSPTGVINEQFF
TRBD1	TRBV28	TRBJ2-7	many	TGTGCCAGCAGTTCGGGACAGTCCTACGAGCAGTACTTC	CASSSGQSYEQYF
.	TRBV20-1	TRBJ2-1	once	TGCAGTGCTAGAGTTCCTAGACTAAGCTCCTACAATGAGCAGTTCTTC	CSARVPRLSSYNEQFF
TRBD1	TRBV18	TRBJ2-7	few	TGTGCCAGCTCGACGGGACAGGTCGAGCAGTACTTC	CASSTGQVEQYF
.	TRBV20-1	TRBJ1-6	many	TGCAGTGCAGCCGACATATTGGGACCCCTCCACTTT	CSAADILGPLHF
.	TRBV20-1	TRBJ1-2	few	TGCAGTGGAATGGGGTCATCTCACTATGGCTACACCTTC	CSGMGSSHYGYTF
.	TRBV7-2	TRBJ2-3	.	TGTGCCAGCAGCTTAGCGGGACCAGGAGTCCCCACAGATACGCAGTATTTT	CASSLAGPGVPTDTQYF
.	TRBV7-2	TRBJ2-1	few	TGTGCCAGCAGCGCGGGACTGCGGAGGGAGCAGTTCTTC	CASSAGLRREQFF
.	TRBV19	TRBJ1-5	.	TGTGCCAGTAATCCTTTCACAGGTCTCCGGCAGCCCCAGCATTTT	CASNPFTGLRQPQHF
.	TRBV10-3	TRBJ1-4	.	TGTGCCATCAGTGAGTTTACAGGCGATAATGAAAAACTGTTTTTT	CAISEFTGDNEKLFF